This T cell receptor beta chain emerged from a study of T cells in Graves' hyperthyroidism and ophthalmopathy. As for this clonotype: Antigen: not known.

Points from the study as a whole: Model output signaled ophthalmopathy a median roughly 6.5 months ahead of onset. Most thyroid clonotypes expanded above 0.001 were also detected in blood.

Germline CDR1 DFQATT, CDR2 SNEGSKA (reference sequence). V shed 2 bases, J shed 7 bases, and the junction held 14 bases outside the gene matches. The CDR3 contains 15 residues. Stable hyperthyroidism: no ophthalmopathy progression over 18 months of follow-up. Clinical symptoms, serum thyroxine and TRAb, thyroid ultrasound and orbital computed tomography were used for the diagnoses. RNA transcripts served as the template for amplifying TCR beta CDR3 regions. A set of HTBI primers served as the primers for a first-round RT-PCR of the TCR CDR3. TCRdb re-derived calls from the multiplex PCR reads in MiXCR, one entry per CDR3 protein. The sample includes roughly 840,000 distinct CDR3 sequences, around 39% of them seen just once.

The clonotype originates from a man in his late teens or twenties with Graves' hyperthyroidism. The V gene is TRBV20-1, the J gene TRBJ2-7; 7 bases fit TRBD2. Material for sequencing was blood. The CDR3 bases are TGCAGTGCTAGAAAGCTAGCGGCCAGTATGCTGGAGCAGTACTTC. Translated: CSARKLAASMLEQYF.